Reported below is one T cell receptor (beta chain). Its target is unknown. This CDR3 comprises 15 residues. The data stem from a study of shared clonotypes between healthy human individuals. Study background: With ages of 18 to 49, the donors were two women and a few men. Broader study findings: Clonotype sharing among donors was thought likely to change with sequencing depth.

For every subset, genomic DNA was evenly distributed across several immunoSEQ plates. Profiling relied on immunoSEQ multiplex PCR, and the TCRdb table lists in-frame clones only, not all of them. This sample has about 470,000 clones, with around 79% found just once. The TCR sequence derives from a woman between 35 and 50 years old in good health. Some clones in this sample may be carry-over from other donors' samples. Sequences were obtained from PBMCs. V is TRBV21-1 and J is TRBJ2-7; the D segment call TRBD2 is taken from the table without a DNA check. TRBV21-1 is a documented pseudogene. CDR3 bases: TGTGCCAGCAGCCGGAAGCGGGGTACGTTTCGCGAGCAGTACTTC. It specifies CASSRKRGTFREQYF.